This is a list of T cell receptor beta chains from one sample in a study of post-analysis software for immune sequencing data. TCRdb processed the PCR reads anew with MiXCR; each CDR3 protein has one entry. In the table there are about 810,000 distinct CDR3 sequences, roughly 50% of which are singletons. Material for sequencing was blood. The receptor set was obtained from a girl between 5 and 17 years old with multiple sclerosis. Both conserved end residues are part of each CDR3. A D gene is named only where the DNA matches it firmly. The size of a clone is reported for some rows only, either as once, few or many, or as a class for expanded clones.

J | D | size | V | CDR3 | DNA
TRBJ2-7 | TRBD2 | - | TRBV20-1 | CSARDGWTSGGHEQYF | TGCAGTGCTAGAGATGGATGGACTAGCGGGGGTCACGAGCAGTACTTC
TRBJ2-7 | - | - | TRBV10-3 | CASTGTNIHEQYF | TGTGCCAGCACCGGGACAAATATCCACGAGCAGTACTTC
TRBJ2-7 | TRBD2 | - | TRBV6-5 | CASSYSWTSRSEQYF | TGTGCCAGCAGTTACTCGTGGACTAGCAGAAGCGAGCAGTACTTC
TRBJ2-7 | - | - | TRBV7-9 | CASSQAREGGEQYF | TGTGCCAGCAGCCAAGCTCGAGAGGGGGGCGAGCAGTACTTC
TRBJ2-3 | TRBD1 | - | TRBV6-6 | CASSYFGQGAFTDTQYF | TGTGCCAGCAGTTACTTCGGACAGGGGGCCTTCACAGATACGCAGTATTTT
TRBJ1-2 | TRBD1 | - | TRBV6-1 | CASSETGGLGYGYTF | TGTGCCAGCAGTGAAACAGGGGGCCTGGGCTATGGCTACACCTTC
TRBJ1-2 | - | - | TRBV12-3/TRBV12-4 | CASSLGFPNYGYTF | TGTGCCAGCAGTTTGGGGTTCCCCAACTATGGCTACACCTTC
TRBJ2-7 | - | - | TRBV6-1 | CASSEKDSYEQYF | TGTGCCAGCAGCGAGAAGGATTCCTACGAGCAGTACTTC
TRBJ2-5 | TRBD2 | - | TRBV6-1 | CASSLGTSGGQETQYF | TGTGCCAGCAGTCTAGGGACTAGCGGGGGACAAGAGACTCAGTACTTC
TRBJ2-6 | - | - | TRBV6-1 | CASTQGGAGANVLTF | TGTGCCAGCACCCAGGGGGGCGCTGGGGCCAACGTCCTGACTTTC
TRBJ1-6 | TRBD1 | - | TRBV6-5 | CASSLRQGVDSPLHF | TGTGCCAGCAGTTTACGACAGGGGGTTGATTCACCCCTCCACTTT
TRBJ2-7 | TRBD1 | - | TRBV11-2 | CASSNWDRGEQYF | TGTGCCAGCAGCAATTGGGACAGGGGCGAGCAGTACTTC
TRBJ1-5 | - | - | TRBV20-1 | CSAAREIGQPQHF | TGCAGTGCCGCGAGAGAAATTGGCCAGCCCCAGCATTTT
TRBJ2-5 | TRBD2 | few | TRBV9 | CASSTRTSGETQYF | TGTGCCAGCAGCACACGGACTAGCGGGGAGACCCAGTACTTC
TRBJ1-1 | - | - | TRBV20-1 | CSASFASGTANTEAFF | TGCAGTGCTAGTTTTGCCTCCGGGACGGCGAACACTGAAGCTTTCTTT
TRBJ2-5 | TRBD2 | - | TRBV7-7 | CASSFDSSGRLETQYF | TGTGCTAGCAGCTTCGATAGTAGCGGGAGGTTAGAGACCCAGTACTTC
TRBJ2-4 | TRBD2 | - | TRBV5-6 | CASSPSRGENIQYF | TGTGCCAGCAGCCCCTCGCGGGGGGAAAACATTCAGTACTTC
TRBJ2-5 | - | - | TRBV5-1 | CASSSLMETQYF | TGCGCCAGCAGCTCACTTATGGAGACCCAGTACTTC
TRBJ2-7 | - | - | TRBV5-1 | CASSLEDGGVREQYF | TGCGCCAGCAGCTTGGAGGACGGAGGGGTTCGCGAGCAGTACTTC
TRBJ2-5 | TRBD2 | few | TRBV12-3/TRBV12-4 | CASRGTSGTLEQYF | TGTGCCAGCAGGGGGACTAGCGGGACCTTAGAGCAGTACTTC
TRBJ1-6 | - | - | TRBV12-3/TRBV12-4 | CASSLGDGSPLHF | TGTGCCAGCAGTTTAGGAGATGGTTCACCCCTCCACTTT
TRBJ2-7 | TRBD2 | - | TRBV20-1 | CSASSSGAYEQYF | TGCAGTGCTTCCTCTAGCGGGGCCTACGAGCAGTACTTC
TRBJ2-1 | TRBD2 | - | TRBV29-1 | CSVSRGSGRNNEQFF | TGCAGCGTGTCTAGGGGTAGCGGGAGAAACAATGAGCAGTTCTTC
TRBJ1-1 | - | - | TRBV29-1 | CSVEGGQGGQRAFF | TGCAGCGTTGAAGGTGGCCAGGGTGGGCAGAGGGCTTTCTTT
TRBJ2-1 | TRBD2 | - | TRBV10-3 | CAIGTSGQTYNEQFF | TGTGCCATCGGAACTAGCGGGCAAACCTACAATGAGCAGTTCTTC
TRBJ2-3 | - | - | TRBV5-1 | CASSLVGGPNTDTQYF | TGCGCCAGCAGCTTGGTCGGTGGTCCAAACACAGATACGCAGTATTTT
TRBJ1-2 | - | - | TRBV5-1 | CASRPGLQNYGYTF | TGCGCCAGCCGGCCGGGACTTCAGAACTATGGCTACACCTTC
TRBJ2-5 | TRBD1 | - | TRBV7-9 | CASSSPTGTVEETQYF | TGTGCCAGCAGTTCACCAACCGGGACAGTAGAAGAGACCCAGTACTTC
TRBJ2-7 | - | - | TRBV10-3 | CATDTEDRNEQYF | TGTGCCACCGACACCGAGGATAGGAATGAGCAGTACTTC
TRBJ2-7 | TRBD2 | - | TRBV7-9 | CASSSGLARELVYEQYF | TGTGCCAGCAGCTCGGGACTAGCGCGGGAGTTAGTCTACGAGCAGTACTTC
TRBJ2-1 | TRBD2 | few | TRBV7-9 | CASRLAGGSYNEQFF | TGTGCCAGCAGATTAGCGGGCGGCTCCTACAATGAGCAGTTCTTC
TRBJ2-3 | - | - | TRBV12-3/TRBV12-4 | CASSVRRSGASTDTQYF | TGTGCCAGCAGTGTACGCCGTAGCGGAGCGAGCACAGATACGCAGTATTTT
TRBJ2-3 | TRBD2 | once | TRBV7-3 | CASSLSWGTRSSADTQYF | TGTGCCAGCAGCTTAAGCTGGGGGACTAGATCTTCAGCAGATACGCAGTATTTT
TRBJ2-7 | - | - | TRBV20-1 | CSAARGDGPSEQYF | TGCAGTGCTGCCAGGGGGGACGGTCCGAGCGAGCAGTACTTC
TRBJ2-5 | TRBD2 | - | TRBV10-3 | CAISPGLAGGQETQYF | TGTGCCATCAGCCCGGGACTAGCGGGAGGACAAGAGACCCAGTACTTC
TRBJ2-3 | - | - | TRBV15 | CATSRVGTSITDTQYF | TGTGCCACCAGCAGAGTAGGGACATCGATCACAGATACGCAGTATTTT
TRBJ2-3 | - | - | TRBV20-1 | CSAAVGASTDTQYF | TGCAGTGCGGCGGTGGGAGCTAGCACAGATACGCAGTATTTT
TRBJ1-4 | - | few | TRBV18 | CASSRGQDNEKLFF | TGTGCCAGCTCCCGAGGGCAAGATAATGAAAAACTGTTTTTT